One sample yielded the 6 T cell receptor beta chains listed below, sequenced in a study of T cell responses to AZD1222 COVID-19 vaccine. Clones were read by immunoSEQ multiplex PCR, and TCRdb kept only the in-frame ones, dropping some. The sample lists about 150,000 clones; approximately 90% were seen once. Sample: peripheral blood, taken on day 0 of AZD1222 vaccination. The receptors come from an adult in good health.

The CDR3 sequence: CASSFGPRTNTEAFF. For the CDR3, the DNA is TGCGCCAGCAGCTTTGGGCCACGGACTAACACTGAAGCTTTCTTT. The rearrangement joins TRBV5-1 to TRBJ1-1; the D is unclear. This CDR3 has 15 residues. The germline CDR1 and CDR2 sequences are SGHRS and YFSETQ. V lost 2 bases, J lost 2 bases, and 13 bases lay in between.

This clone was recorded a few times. The CDR3 sequence: CASSVNYEQYF. Here the CDR3 DNA reads TGTGCCAGCAGCGTGAACTACGAGCAGTACTTC. The chain recombines TRBV2 with TRBJ2-7; D call uncertain. Germline V gives CDR1 SNHLY, CDR2 FYNNEI. The CDR3 runs to 11 residues. Trimming left V 6 bases short and J 3 bases short, with 6 bases between.

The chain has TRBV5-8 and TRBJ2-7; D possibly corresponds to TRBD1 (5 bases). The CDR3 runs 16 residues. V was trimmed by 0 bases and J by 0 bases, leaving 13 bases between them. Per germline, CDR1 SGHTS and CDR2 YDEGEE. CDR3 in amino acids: CASSLALDSVSYEQYF. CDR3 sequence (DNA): TGTGCCAGCAGCTTGGCCCTTGACAGCGTCTCCTACGAGCAGTACTTC. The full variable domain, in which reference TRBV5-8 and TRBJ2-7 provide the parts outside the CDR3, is EAGVTQSPTHLIKTRGQQATLRCSPISGHTSVYWYQQALGLGLQFLLWYDEGEERNRGNFPPRFSGRQFPNYSSELNVNALELEDSALYLCASSLALDSVSYEQYFGPGTRLTVT.

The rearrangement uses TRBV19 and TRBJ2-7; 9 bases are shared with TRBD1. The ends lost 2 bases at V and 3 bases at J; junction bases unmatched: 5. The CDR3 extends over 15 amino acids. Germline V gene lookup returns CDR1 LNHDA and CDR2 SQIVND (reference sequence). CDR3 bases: TGTGCCAGTAGTATATTGGGACAGGGAAACTACGAGCAGTACTTC. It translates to CASSILGQGNYEQYF.

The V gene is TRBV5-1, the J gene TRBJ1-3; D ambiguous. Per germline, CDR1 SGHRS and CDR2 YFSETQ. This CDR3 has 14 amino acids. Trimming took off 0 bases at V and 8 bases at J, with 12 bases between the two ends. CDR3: CASSLGGAEYTIYF. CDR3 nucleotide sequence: TGCGCCAGCAGCTTGGGGGGAGCCGAGTACACCATATATTTT. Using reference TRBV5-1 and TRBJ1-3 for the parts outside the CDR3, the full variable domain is KAGVTQTPRYLIKTRGQQVTLSCSPISGHRSVSWYQQTPGQGLQFLFEYFSETQRNKGNFPGRFSGRQFSNSRSEMNVSTLELGDSALYLCASSLGGAEYTIYFGEGSWLTVV.

The CDR3 region has the DNA TGTGCCAGCAGCGTAGCGGGGGGCGGCACAGATACGCAGTATTTT. Protein: CASSVAGGGTDTQYF. The chain links TRBV9 to TRBJ2-3, with D tentatively TRBD2 (7 bases). Germline V gene sequence: CDR1 SGDLS, CDR2 YYNGEE. Between the trimmed V and J ends, which lost 0 bases and 1 base, there was a span of 9 bases. The CDR3 length is 15 residues.